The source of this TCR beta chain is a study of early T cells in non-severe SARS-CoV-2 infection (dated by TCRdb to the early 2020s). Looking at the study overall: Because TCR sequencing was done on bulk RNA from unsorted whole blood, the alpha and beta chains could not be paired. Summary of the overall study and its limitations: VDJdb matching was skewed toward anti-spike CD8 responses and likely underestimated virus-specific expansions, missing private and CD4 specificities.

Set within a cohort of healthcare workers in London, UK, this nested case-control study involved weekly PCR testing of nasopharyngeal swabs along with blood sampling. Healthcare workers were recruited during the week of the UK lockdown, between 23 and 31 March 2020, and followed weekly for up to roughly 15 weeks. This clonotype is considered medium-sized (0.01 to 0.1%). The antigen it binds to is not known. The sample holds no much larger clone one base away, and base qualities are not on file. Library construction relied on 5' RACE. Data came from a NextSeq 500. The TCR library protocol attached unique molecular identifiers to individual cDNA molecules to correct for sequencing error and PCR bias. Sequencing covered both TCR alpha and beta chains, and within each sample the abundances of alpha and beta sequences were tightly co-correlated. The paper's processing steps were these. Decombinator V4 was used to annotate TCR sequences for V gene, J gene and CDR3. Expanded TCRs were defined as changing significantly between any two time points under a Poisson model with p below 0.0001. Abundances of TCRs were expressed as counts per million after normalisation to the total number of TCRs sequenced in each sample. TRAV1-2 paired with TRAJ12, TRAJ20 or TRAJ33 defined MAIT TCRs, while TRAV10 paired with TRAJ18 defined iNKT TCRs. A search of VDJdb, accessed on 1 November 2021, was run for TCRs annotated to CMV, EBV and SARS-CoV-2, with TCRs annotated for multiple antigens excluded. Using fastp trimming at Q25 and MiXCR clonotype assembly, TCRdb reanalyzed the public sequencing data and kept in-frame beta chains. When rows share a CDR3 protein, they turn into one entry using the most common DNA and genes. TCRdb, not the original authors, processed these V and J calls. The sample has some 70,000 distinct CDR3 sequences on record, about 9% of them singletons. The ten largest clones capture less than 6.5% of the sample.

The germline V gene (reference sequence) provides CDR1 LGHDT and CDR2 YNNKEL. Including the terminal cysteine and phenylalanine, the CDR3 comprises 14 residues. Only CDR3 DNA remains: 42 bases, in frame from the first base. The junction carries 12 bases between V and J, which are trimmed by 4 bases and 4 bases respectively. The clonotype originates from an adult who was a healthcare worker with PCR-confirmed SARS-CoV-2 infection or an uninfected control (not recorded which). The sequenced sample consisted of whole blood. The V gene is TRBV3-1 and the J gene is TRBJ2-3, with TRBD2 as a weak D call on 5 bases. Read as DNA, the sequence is TGTGCCAGCAGCCCAGGCACCGGGGCAGATACGCAGTATTTT. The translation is CASSPGTGADTQYF.